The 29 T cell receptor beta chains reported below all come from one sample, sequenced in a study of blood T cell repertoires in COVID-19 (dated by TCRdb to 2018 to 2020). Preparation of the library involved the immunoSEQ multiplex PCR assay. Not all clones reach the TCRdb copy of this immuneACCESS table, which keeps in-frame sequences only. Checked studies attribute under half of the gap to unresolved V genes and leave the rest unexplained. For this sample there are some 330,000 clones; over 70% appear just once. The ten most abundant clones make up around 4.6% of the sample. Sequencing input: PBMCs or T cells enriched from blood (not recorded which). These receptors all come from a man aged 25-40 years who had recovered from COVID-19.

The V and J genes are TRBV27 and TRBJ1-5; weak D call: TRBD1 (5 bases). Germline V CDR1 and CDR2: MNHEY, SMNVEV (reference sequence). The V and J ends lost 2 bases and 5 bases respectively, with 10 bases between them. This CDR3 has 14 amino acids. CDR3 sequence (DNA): TGTGCCAGCAGTTTACTTGGCAGGGATCAGCCCCAGCATTTT. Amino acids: CASSLLGRDQPQHF.

The DNA for the CDR3 is TGTGCCAGCAGTTATGAGGGTGGGAACACTGAAGCTTTCTTT. Translation: CASSYEGGNTEAFF. V usage is TRBV6-5 and J usage is TRBJ1-1, with no clear D. Trimming took 3 bases from V and 1 from J, leaving 9 bases between them. The CDR3 runs to 14 residues. The V gene's germline CDR1 is MNHEY and CDR2 SVGAGI.

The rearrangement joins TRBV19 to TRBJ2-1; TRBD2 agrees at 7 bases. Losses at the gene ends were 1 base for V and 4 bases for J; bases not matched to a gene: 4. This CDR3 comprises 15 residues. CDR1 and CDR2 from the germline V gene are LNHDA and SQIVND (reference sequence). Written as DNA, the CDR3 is TGTGCCAGTAGTATAGGGGGTAGCGGGTACAATGAGCAGTTCTTC. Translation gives CASSIGGSGYNEQFF.

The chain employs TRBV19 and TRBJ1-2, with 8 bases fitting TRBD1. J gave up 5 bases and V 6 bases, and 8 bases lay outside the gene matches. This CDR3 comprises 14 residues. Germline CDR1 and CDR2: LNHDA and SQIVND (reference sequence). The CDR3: CASSPQGGAYGYTF. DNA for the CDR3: TGTGCCAGTAGCCCACAGGGGGGAGCATATGGCTACACCTTC.

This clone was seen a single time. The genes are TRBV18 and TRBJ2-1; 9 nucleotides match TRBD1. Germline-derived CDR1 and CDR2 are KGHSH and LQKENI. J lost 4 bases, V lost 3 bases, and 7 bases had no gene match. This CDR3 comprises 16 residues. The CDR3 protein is CASSPSPGQGYNEQFF. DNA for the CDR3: TGTGCCAGCTCACCCTCTCCGGGACAGGGTTACAATGAGCAGTTCTTC.

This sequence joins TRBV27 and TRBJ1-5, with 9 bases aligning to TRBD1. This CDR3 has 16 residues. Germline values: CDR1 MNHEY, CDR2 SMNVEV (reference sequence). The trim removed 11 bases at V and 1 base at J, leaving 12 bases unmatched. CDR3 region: CAGGTGTFWSNQPQHF. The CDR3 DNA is TGTGCCGGTGGGACAGGGACCTTCTGGAGCAATCAGCCCCAGCATTTT.

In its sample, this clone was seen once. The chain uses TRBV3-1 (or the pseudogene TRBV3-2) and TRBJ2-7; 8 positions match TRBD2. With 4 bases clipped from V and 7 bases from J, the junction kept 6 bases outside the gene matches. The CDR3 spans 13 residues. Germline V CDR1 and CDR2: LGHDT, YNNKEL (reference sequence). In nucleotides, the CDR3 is TGTGCCAGCAGCCTTAGCGGGGCCAAGGAGCAGTACTTC. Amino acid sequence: CASSLSGAKEQYF.

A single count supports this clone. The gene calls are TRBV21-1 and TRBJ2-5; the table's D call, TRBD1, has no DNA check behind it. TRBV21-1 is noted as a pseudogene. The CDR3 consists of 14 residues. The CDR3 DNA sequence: TGTGCCAGCAGCACCGGGACAGTCCAAGAGACCCAGTACTTC. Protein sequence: CASSTGTVQETQYF.

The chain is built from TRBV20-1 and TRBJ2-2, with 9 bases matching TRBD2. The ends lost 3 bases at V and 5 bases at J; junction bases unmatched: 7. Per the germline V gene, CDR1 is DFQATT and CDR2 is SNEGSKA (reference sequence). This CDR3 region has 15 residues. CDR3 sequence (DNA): TGCAGTGCTAGTTCGCGGGGGGGCCATACCGGGGAGCTGTTTTTT. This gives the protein CSASSRGGHTGELFF.

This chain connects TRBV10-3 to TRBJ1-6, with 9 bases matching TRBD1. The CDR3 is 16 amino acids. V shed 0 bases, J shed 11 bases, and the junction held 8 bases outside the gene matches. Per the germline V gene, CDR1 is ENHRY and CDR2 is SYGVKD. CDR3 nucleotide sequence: TGTGCCATCAGTGAGTCGCCGGGACAGGGAAATCCACCCCTCCACTTT. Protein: CAISESPGQGNPPLHF.

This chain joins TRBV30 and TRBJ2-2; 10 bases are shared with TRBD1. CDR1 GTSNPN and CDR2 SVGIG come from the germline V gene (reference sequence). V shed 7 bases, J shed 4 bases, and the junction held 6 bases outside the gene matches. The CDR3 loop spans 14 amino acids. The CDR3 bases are TGTGCCTCTGACAGGGGGCCGGTCACCGGGGAGCTGTTTTTT. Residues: CASDRGPVTGELFF.

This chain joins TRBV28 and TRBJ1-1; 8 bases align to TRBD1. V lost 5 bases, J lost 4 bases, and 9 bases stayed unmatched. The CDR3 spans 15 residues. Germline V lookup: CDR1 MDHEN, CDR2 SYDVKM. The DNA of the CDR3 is TGTGCCAGCAGTCTGACAGGGGCCCTTGGCACTGAAGCTTTCTTT. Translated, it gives CASSLTGALGTEAFF.

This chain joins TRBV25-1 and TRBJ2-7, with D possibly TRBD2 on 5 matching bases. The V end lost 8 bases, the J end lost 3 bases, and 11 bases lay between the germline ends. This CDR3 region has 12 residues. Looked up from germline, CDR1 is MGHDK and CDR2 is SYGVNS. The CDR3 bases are TGTGCCAGCGAGGGCGAGTACTACGAGCAGTACTTC. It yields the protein CASEGEYYEQYF.

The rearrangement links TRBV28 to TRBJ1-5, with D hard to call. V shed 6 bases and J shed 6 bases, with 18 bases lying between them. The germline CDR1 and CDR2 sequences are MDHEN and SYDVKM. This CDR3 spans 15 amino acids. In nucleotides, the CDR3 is TGTGCCAGCAGCACCGGTACGAGGGCGGGTCAGCCCCAGCATTTT. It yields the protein CASSTGTRAGQPQHF.

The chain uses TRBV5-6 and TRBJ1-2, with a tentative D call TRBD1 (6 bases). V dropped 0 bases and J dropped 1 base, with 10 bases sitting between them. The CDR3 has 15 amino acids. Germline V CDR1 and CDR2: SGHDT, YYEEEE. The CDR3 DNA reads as TGTGCCAGCAGCTTGGACGGGGGGCTTAACTATGGCTACACCTTC. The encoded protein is CASSLDGGLNYGYTF.

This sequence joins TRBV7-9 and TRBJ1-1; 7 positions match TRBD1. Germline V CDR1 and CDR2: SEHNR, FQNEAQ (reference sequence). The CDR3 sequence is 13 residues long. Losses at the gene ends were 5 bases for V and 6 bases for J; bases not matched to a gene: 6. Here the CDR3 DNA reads TGTGCCAGCAGCCGACAGGGTTCCCCTGAAGCTTTCTTT. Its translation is CASSRQGSPEAFF.

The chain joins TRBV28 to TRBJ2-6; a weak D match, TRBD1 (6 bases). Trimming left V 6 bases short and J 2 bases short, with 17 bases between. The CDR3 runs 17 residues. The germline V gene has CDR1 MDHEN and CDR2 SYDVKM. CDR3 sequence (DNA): TGTGCCAGCAGCCTTTGGCAGGGGACGACTGGGGCCAACGTCCTGACTTTC. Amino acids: CASSLWQGTTGANVLTF.

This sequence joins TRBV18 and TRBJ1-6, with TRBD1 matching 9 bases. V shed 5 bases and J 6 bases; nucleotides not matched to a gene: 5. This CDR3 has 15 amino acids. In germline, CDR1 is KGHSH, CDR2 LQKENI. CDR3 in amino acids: CASSVTGGLNSPLHF. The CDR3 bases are TGTGCCAGCTCAGTGACAGGGGGACTTAATTCACCCCTCCACTTT.

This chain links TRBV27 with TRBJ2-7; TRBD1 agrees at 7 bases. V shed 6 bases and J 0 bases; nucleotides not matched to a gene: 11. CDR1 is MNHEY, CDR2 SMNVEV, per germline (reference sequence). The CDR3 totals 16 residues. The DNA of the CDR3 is TGTGCCAGCAGCGAACTCGACAGGGCGATCTCCTACGAGCAGTACTTC. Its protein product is CASSELDRAISYEQYF.

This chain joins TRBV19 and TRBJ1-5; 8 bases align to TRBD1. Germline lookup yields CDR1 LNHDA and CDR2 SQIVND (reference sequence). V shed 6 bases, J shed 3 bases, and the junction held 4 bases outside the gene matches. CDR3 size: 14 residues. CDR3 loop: CASRTGGSNQPQHF. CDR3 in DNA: TGTGCCAGTAGAACAGGGGGTTCCAATCAGCCCCAGCATTTT.

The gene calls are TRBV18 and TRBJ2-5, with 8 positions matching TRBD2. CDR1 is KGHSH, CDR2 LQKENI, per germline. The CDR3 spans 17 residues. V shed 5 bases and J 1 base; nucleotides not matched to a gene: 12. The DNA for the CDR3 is TGTGCCAGCTCAGGGATATCAATAGCGGGGACCCAAGAGACCCAGTACTTC. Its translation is CASSGISIAGTQETQYF.

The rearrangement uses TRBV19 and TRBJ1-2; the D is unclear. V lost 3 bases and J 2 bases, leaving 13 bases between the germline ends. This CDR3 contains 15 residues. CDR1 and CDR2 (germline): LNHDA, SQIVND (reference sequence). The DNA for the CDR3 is TGTGCCAGTAGTATTTTAGGTCAGAGGAACTATGGCTACACCTTC. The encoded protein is CASSILGQRNYGYTF. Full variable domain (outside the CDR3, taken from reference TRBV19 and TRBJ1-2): DGGITQSPKYLFRKEGQNVTLSCEQNLNHDAMYWYRQDPGQGLRLIYYSQIVNDFQKGDIAEGYSVSREKKESFPLTVTSAQKNPTAFYLCASSILGQRNYGYTFGSGTRLTVV.

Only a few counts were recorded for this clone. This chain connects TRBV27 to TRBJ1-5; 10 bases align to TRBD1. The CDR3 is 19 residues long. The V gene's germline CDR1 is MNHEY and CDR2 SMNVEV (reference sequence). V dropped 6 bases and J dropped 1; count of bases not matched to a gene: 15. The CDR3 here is CASSAVDRGRGMSNQPQHF. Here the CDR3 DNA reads TGTGCCAGCAGCGCTGTCGACAGGGGGCGAGGAATGAGCAATCAGCCCCAGCATTTT.

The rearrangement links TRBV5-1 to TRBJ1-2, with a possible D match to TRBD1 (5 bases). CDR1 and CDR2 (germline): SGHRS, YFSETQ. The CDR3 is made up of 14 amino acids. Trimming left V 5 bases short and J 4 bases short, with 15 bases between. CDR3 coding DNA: TGCGCCAGCAGGTCAAGGGGAGGCGGCTATGGCTACACCTTC. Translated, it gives CASRSRGGGYGYTF.

As DNA, the CDR3 is TGTGCCAGCAGCTTAGACGGACAGGTCTCCTACGAGCAGTACTTC. Translated: CASSLDGQVSYEQYF. This sequence joins TRBV7-2 and TRBJ2-7, with 7 bases matching TRBD1. V lost 1 base and J lost 0; bases outside the gene matches: 3. Per the germline V gene, CDR1 is SGHTA and CDR2 is FQGNSA. The CDR3 contains 15 residues.

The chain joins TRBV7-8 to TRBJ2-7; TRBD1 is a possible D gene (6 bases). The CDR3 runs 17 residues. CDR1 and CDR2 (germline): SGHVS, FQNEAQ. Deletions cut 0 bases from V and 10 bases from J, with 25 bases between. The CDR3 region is CASSLAVSTWDTTPQYF. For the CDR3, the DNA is TGTGCCAGCAGCTTAGCGGTTTCAACCTGGGACACTACGCCCCAGTACTTC.

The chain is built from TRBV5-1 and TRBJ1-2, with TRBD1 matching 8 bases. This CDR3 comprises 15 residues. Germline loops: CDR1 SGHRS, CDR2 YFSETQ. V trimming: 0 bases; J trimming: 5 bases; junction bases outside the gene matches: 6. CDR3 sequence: CASSLGQGRRYGYTF. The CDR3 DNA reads TGCGCCAGCAGCTTGGGACAGGGGCGACGGTATGGCTACACCTTC. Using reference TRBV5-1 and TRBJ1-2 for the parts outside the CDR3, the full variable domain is KAGVTQTPRYLIKTRGQQVTLSCSPISGHRSVSWYQQTPGQGLQFLFEYFSETQRNKGNFPGRFSGRQFSNSRSEMNVSTLELGDSALYLCASSLGQGRRYGYTFGSGTRLTVV.

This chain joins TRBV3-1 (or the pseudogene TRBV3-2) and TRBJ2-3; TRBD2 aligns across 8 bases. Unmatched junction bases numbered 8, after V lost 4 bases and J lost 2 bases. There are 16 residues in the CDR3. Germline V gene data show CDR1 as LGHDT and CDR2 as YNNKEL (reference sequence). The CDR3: CASSRRAGAITDTQYF. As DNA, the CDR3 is TGTGCCAGCAGCCGGAGAGCGGGGGCCATCACAGATACGCAGTATTTT.

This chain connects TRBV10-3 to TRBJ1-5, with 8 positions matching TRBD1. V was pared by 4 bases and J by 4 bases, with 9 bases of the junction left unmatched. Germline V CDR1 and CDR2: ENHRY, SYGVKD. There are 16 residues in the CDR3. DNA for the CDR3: TGTGCCATCAGTGCCACGGACAGGGTGGAGAATCAGCCCCAGCATTTT. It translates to CAISATDRVENQPQHF.